This entry concerns a single T cell receptor beta chain. Under the authors' procedure: Cell counts per sample came from amplifying reference gene primers. Profiled with immunoSEQ multiplex PCR; TCRdb holds only in-frame clones, not every one. V, J and clone size derive from that table, while D and trimming were established from the DNA sequence. The table has approximately 220,000 clones, roughly 80% seen once. The J segment lost 5 bases and the V segment lost 9 bases, leaving 3 bases of the junction unmatched. CDR3 length equals 13 residues. From germline, CDR1 is KGHDR and CDR2 SFDVKD. The data were obtained in a study of blood T cell repertoires in COVID-19. About the study: Both acute and convalescent COVID-19 samples were obtained from the United States, Italy and Spain. From T cells, B-cell-depleted T cells, or PBMCs came the material, which was cDNA or gDNA.

The gene calls are TRBV24-1 and TRBJ2-3; 11 nucleotides agree with TRBD1. The sample comprised peripheral blood. This TCR came from a woman of 80 years or more with acute or convalescent COVID-19. The CDR3 protein is CATGTGGIDTQYF. The CDR3 coding sequence is TGTGCCACCGGGACAGGGGGGATAGATACGCAGTATTTT.